The clone carrying this TCR beta chain came up many times. What it binds is not known. The entry originates in a study of T cells in Graves' hyperthyroidism and ophthalmopathy. Looking at the study overall: Peripheral blood was secured at the point of initial diagnosis, before any treatment. Study outcomes and limitations: Clonotypes that were expanded in thyroid above 0.001 mostly appeared in blood too. Through a model of 13 V-J features, ophthalmopathy was separated from stable hyperthyroidism.

V shed 8 bases, J shed 3 bases, and the junction held 9 bases outside the gene matches. CDR3 size: 14 residues. The germline V gene encodes CDR1 MNHEY and CDR2 SVGAGI. The TCR beta CDR3 regions underwent amplification using RNA transcripts as the source. During a first-round RT-PCR of the TCR CDR3, the HTBI primer set was used. Via MiXCR, TCRdb re-called the multiplex PCR reads, giving one row per CDR3 protein. The sample includes some 360,000 distinct CDR3 sequences, 15% to 20% of them seen just once. The receptor was derived from a middle-aged woman with Graves' ophthalmopathy. This sequence joins TRBV6-5 and TRBJ2-7; 8 bases are shared with TRBD2. The sequenced sample was blood. The CDR3 loop is CASSGIGRDYEQYF. CDR3 sequence (DNA): TGTGCCAGCTCCGGTATCGGGAGGGACTACGAGCAGTACTTC.